The 18 T cell receptor beta chains presented below share a single source sample, sequenced in a study of cytomegalovirus exposure and HLA in healthy donors. TCRdb keeps only in-frame clones here, not all; method: immunoSEQ multiplex PCR. Counted here are under 250,000 clones, 85% to 95% occurring once; the ten biggest clones make up approximately 0.99%. The sample was PBMCs. The receptor set was obtained from a woman aged 18 to 35 in good health and CMV-seronegative.

This chain joins TRBV4-2 and TRBJ2-7; 8 nucleotides line up with TRBD1. Germline lookup yields CDR1 LGHNA and CDR2 YNFKEQ. The CDR3 loop spans 17 amino acids. V was pared by 0 bases and J by 0 bases, with 7 bases of the junction left unmatched. The CDR3 DNA sequence: TGTGCCAGCAGCCAAGATCCTAGACAGGGGAGCTCCTACGAGCAGTACTTC. Translation gives CASSQDPRQGSSYEQYF.

The chain combines TRBV5-1 with TRBJ2-3, with TRBD2 matching 10 bases. CDR3 size: 16 residues. The germline CDR1 and CDR2 sequences are SGHRS and YFSETQ. V lost 3 bases, J lost 4 bases, and 8 bases stayed unmatched. The CDR3: CASSSSSGSEPDTQYF. The CDR3 DNA sequence: TGCGCCAGCAGCTCATCTAGCGGGAGTGAGCCAGATACGCAGTATTTT.

The chain is built from TRBV27 and TRBJ1-2; TRBD1 is a possible D gene (5 bases). Germline V gives CDR1 MNHEY, CDR2 SMNVEV (reference sequence). The CDR3 is made up of 15 amino acids. V dropped 5 bases and J dropped 2 bases, with 15 bases sitting between them. The CDR3: CASSPAGGRNYGYTF. CDR3 nucleotide sequence: TGTGCCAGCAGTCCGGCGGGGGGGAGGAACTATGGCTACACCTTC.

V is TRBV6-1 and J is TRBJ2-3; unclear D gene. Trimming removed 4 bases at V and 2 bases at J, with 10 bases between. The CDR3 covers 14 residues. Germline V gene lookup returns CDR1 MNHNS and CDR2 SASEGT. CDR3 residues: CASSGQADTDTQYF. The CDR3, as DNA: TGTGCCAGCAGTGGGCAGGCCGACACAGATACGCAGTATTTT.

The CDR3 here is CASSTGTGVVRPSGNTIYF. The CDR3 DNA is TGTGCCAGCAGTACCGGGACAGGGGTGGTACGGCCCTCTGGAAACACCATATATTTT. The chain joins TRBV28 to TRBJ1-3; 10 bases are shared with TRBD1. Germline values: CDR1 MDHEN, CDR2 SYDVKM. The CDR3 spans 19 residues. Germline trimming cut 5 bases from V and 0 bases from J; bases unmatched to any gene: 13.

V and J are TRBV4-1 and TRBJ2-1; no clear D gene. Germline lookup yields CDR1 MGHRA and CDR2 YSYEKL. Trimming removed 3 bases from V and 7 bases from J, with 7 bases in between. The CDR3 runs 12 residues. CDR3 DNA: TGCGCCAGCAGCCATGGGCTAAATGAGCAGTTCTTC. This encodes CASSHGLNEQFF.

The chain couples TRBV15 to TRBJ2-7, with 11 positions matching TRBD2. The CDR3 spans 14 residues. Germline V gene lookup returns CDR1 LNHNV and CDR2 YYDKDF (reference sequence). The junction had 5 bases not matched to a gene; V was cut back by 5 bases and J by 5 bases. The CDR3 reads CATSAMTSGNEQYF. CDR3 bases: TGTGCCACCAGCGCGATGACTAGCGGGAACGAGCAGTACTTC.

The rearrangement links TRBV2 to TRBJ1-1; D remains unclear. Germline V gene sequence: CDR1 SNHLY, CDR2 FYNNEI. The CDR3 runs 11 residues. Trimming stripped 2 bases from V and 10 bases from J, with 8 bases between. The CDR3 region is CASSEPEGAFF. The CDR3 bases are TGTGCCAGCAGTGAACCAGAGGGAGCTTTCTTT.

In its sample, this clone was seen a few times. The rearrangement links TRBV27 to TRBJ1-5; 7 nucleotides match TRBD1. V shed 4 bases, J shed 7 bases, and the junction held 10 bases outside the gene matches. The CDR3 has 15 residues. Germline lookup yields CDR1 MNHEY and CDR2 SMNVEV (reference sequence). The CDR3 sequence is CASSWRQGFGQPQHF. CDR3 nucleotides: TGTGCCAGCAGTTGGCGACAGGGTTTTGGGCAGCCCCAGCATTTT.

The chain combines TRBV29-1 with TRBJ1-1; a possible D gene is TRBD1 (6 bases). Germline V CDR1 and CDR2: SQVTM, ANQGSEA. V dropped 7 bases and J dropped 4 bases, with 16 bases sitting between them. The length of the CDR3 is 13 residues. The CDR3 sequence is CSGRPPGATEAFF. CDR3 DNA: TGCAGCGGACGCCCCCCAGGGGCCACTGAAGCTTTCTTT.

The chain is built from TRBV7-2 and TRBJ2-5; TRBD2 matches at 11 bases. V lost 5 bases, J lost 5 bases, and 7 bases stayed unmatched. The CDR3 runs 15 residues. CDR1 and CDR2 (germline): SGHTA, FQGNSA. The CDR3 reads CASSPGLAARETQYF. Here the CDR3 DNA reads TGTGCCAGCAGCCCGGGACTAGCGGCCCGCGAGACCCAGTACTTC.

The count of this clone is one. V is TRBV7-9 and J is TRBJ2-7; D perhaps matches TRBD2 (5 bases). Per germline, CDR1 SEHNR and CDR2 FQNEAQ (reference sequence). The germline V and J ends were trimmed by 4 bases and 12 bases, with 19 bases remaining between them. There are 13 residues in the CDR3. CDR3 amino acids: CASSYGLHAFWYF. CDR3 DNA sequence: TGTGCCAGCAGCTACGGACTTCACGCCTTTTGGTACTTC.

This chain links TRBV5-6 with TRBJ1-4; D is uncertain. Trimming took 2 bases from V and 0 from J, leaving 14 bases between them. This CDR3 is 17 amino acids long. CDR1 and CDR2 (germline): SGHDT, YYEEEE. The CDR3 DNA reads TGTGCCAGCAGCTTATGGGCCCAGCATGCAACTAATGAAAAACTGTTTTTT. Translation: CASSLWAQHATNEKLFF. The entire variable domain, with the rest obtained from reference TRBV5-6 and TRBJ1-4, is as follows: DAGVTQSPTHLIKTRGQQVTLRCSPKSGHDTVSWYQQALGQGPQFIFQYYEEEERQRGNFPDRFSGHQFPNYSSELNVNALLLGDSALYLCASSLWAQHATNEKLFFGSGTQLSVL.

In DNA form, the CDR3 reads TGTGCCAGCACCTCGACAGGGATCTTTAAAGCTTTCTTT. This codes for CASTSTGIFKAFF. The chain has TRBV5-6 and TRBJ1-1, with TRBD1 matching 7 bases. Germline trimming cut 6 bases from V and 9 bases from J; bases unmatched to any gene: 11. This CDR3 contains 13 residues. Looked up from germline, CDR1 is SGHDT and CDR2 is YYEEEE.

The count of this clone is one. V and J are TRBV7-2 and TRBJ1-4; a weak D match, TRBD1 (5 bases). CDR1 is SGHTA, CDR2 FQGNSA, per germline. The CDR3 covers 16 residues. V gave up 5 bases and J gave up 8 bases, with 21 bases separating them. CDR3 DNA: TGTGCCAGCAGCCCTTCGGGGGGGGTGGTTCGCGAAAAACTGTTTTTT. Translating it yields CASSPSGGVVREKLFF.

This chain connects TRBV10-3 to TRBJ2-1; 11 bases align to TRBD2. CDR1 is ENHRY and CDR2 is SYGVKD in the germline V gene. The trim removed 3 bases at V and 10 bases at J, leaving 8 bases unmatched. CDR3 length: 15 amino acids. For the CDR3, the DNA is TGTGCCATCAGTGAAGGGACTAGCGGTTTGGAGGAGCAGTTCTTC. Its translation is CAISEGTSGLEEQFF.

This chain joins TRBV21-1 and TRBJ2-7; TRBD1 is the table's D call and was not checked against the DNA. TRBV21-1 is a documented pseudogene. The CDR3 extends over 17 amino acids. CDR3 coding DNA: TGTGCCAGCAGCAAGCCTCGCGGGACAGGGGGTGCCTACGAGCAGTACTTC. Translated: CASSKPRGTGGAYEQYF.

CDR3 amino acids: CASSSTGQAGTTEAFF. The CDR3, as DNA: TGTGCCAGCAGTTCGACCGGACAGGCGGGGACCACTGAAGCTTTCTTT. V and J are TRBV28 and TRBJ1-1; TRBD1 matches at 7 bases. Germline CDR1 reads MDHEN; CDR2 reads SYDVKM. CDR3 length: 16 amino acids. V lost 4 bases to trimming and J lost 4 bases; unmatched junction nucleotides: 12.